This T cell receptor (beta chain) was captured in a study of cytomegalovirus exposure and HLA in healthy donors. General study results and limits: The listing of 150 or so TCR beta chains classed them as cytomegalovirus-associated. Per published reports, the classifier diagnosed cytomegalovirus status with high specificity and sensitivity. About 90% or about 30% of the time was how often most TCR beta V segments were productive, according to an earlier analysis.

The CDR3 extends over 16 amino acids. Trimming at V came to 4 bases and at J to 6 bases, leaving 9 bases not matched to a gene. Germline V CDR1 and CDR2: PRHDT, FYEKMQ (reference sequence). Notes on this clone: The antigen is undetermined.

PCR involved 60 Vbeta and 13 Jbeta primers. TCRdb's table, derived via immunoSEQ multiplex PCR, lists solely in-frame clones and lacks some. The table shows under 300,000 clones, with roughly four fifths occurring only once. Sequencing was done on a sample of PBMCs. The chain is built from TRBV13 and TRBJ2-1; 10 bases map to TRBD2. This clonotype was sampled from a woman in her forties in good health and CMV-seropositive. CDR3 nucleotides: TGTGCCAGCAGCTCCCGTGCTAGCGGGAGTCGCAATGAGCAGTTCTTC. Amino acids: CASSSRASGSRNEQFF.